These T cell receptor beta chains were read from a single sample in a study of T cell responses to AZD1222 COVID-19 vaccine. Clones were sequenced by immunoSEQ multiplex PCR, and TCRdb holds only the in-frame ones, with some missing. This table holds some 130,000 clones, approximately 88% found once. The specimen was peripheral blood, collected on day 0 of AZD1222 vaccination. The receptors were gathered from an adult in good health. Both conserved end residues are part of each CDR3. A D gene is named only where the DNA matches it firmly. A row's size may be missing; if present it is once, few, many or a size class.

j_call d_call clone_size v_call cdr3_nt cdr3_aa
TRBJ2-1 - once TRBV6-5 TGTGCCAGCAGCCAGGGGAAACAAAACAATGAGCAGTTCTTC CASSQGKQNNEQFF
TRBJ2-5 - - TRBV12-3/TRBV12-4 TGTGCCAGCAGTCCTAGGGAGACCCAGTACTTC CASSPRETQYF
TRBJ1-1 - - TRBV18 TGTGCCAGCTCACCAGGAGCGACATACGGGGGGTACACTGAAGCTTTCTTT CASSPGATYGGYTEAFF
TRBJ1-5 - - TRBV2 TGTGCCAGCAAAGGGATTGGGGTAAGCAATCAGCCCCAGCATTTT CASKGIGVSNQPQHF
TRBJ2-5 - - TRBV27 TGTGCCAGCAGTATCACCGGGGCCCCCCGGGAGACCCAGTACTTC CASSITGAPRETQYF
TRBJ2-1 TRBD1 once TRBV4-1 TGCGCCAGCAGCCAAGTTTTAAGCGACAGGGCGGCCAATGAGCAGTTCTTC CASSQVLSDRAANEQFF
TRBJ2-5 - - TRBV20-1 TGCAGTGCTAGGAAGGGAGAGACCCAGTACTTC CSARKGETQYF
TRBJ1-6 - - TRBV2 TGTGCCAGTTCGACAGTGATTAATTCACCCCTCCACTTT CASSTVINSPLHF
TRBJ1-2 - - TRBV7-9 TGTGCCAGCAGCTTTCAGACGGCAACCTATGGCTACACCTTC CASSFQTATYGYTF
TRBJ2-1 - - TRBV19 TGTGCCAGTAGTCTGGGCCTTACCTCCTACAATGAGCAGTTCTTC CASSLGLTSYNEQFF
TRBJ1-2 TRBD1 - TRBV12-3/TRBV12-4 TGTGCCAGCAGGTATCTGGGACAGGGGCCGTTCACCTTC CASRYLGQGPFTF